Presented here are 22 T cell receptor beta chains from one specimen sequenced in a study of T cells in Graves' hyperthyroidism and ophthalmopathy. There were TCR beta CDR3 regions amplified from RNA transcripts. TCR CDR3 regions were first amplified by RT-PCR with HTBI primers. In TCRdb, the multiplex PCR reads were re-called with MiXCR into one record per CDR3 protein. Among roughly 840,000 distinct CDR3 sequences listed, around 39% were seen once. Material: blood. All receptors derive from a man between 18 and 29 years old with Graves' hyperthyroidism.

This clonotype came up many times. The chain has TRBV5-5 and TRBJ1-1; D possibly corresponds to TRBD1 (5 bases). CDR1 is SGHKS and CDR2 is YYEKEE in the germline V gene (reference sequence). Trimming took off 4 bases at V and 4 bases at J, with 17 bases between the two ends. This CDR3 region has 15 residues. CDR3 sequence reads: CASSTRGTLVTEAFF. CDR3 nucleotide sequence: TGTGCCAGCAGCACTCGTGGGACCCTCGTCACTGAAGCTTTCTTT.

Concerning this clonotype: This may be a read error: a much more frequent sequence differs by one nucleotide. This chain uses TRBV24-1 with TRBJ1-2; D remains ambiguous. This CDR3 has 12 amino acids. Germline CDR1 is KGHDR and CDR2 is SFDVKD. Between the trimmed V and J ends, which lost 4 bases and 7 bases, there was a span of 9 bases. The CDR3 coding sequence is TGTGCCACCAGTGACCACGCGGGTGGCTACACCTTC. Translating it yields CATSDHAGGYTF.

A few counts support this clonotype. The J gene is TRBJ1-1, the V gene TRBV7-9; D not certain. V was clipped by 7 bases and J by 1 base, with 10 bases between them. Germline values: CDR1 SEHNR, CDR2 FQNEAQ (reference sequence). The length of the CDR3 is 13 residues. The CDR3 region is CASIWEPNTEAFF. The CDR3 region has the DNA TGTGCCAGCATATGGGAGCCGAACACTGAAGCTTTCTTT. Filled out from reference TRBV7-9 and TRBJ1-1, the complete variable domain reads DTGVSQNPRHKITKRGQNVTFRCDPISEHNRLYWYRQTLGQGPEFLTYFQNEAQLEKSRLLSDRFSAERPKGSFSTLEIQRTEQGDSAMYLCASIWEPNTEAFFGQGTRLTVV.

The V gene is TRBV29-1, the J gene TRBJ2-5; 7 bases agree with TRBD2. Germline V gene sequence: CDR1 SQVTM, CDR2 ANQGSEA. Trimming at V came to 8 bases and at J to 3 bases, leaving 9 bases not matched to a gene. The CDR3 is made up of 13 amino acids. The CDR3 DNA reads TGCAGCTTCCTAGCCGGGACTAAAGAGACCCAGTACTTC. Its translation is CSFLAGTKETQYF.

Written as DNA, the CDR3 is TGTGCCAGCAGTTTGCCAGCATTTAATGAAAAACTGTTTTTT. Encoded protein: CASSLPAFNEKLFF. This sequence joins TRBV28 and TRBJ1-4; unclear D gene. Per germline, CDR1 MDHEN and CDR2 SYDVKM. This CDR3 is built from 14 residues. Trimming removed 3 bases from V and 4 bases from J, with 9 bases in between.

V is TRBV20-1 and J is TRBJ1-3, with D possibly TRBD1 on 5 matching bases. Deletions cut 6 bases from V and 2 bases from J, with 14 bases between. Germline CDR1 is DFQATT and CDR2 is SNEGSKA (reference sequence). The CDR3 loop spans 14 amino acids. The CDR3 spells CSAKVQGAGNTIYF. DNA of the CDR3: TGCAGTGCAAAAGTCCAGGGTGCTGGAAACACCATATATTTT.

The chain is built from TRBV20-1 and TRBJ1-2; 7 bases are shared with TRBD1. The germline CDR1 and CDR2 sequences are DFQATT and SNEGSKA (reference sequence). J gave up 3 bases and V 4 bases, and 5 bases lay outside the gene matches. The CDR3 contains 13 residues. The CDR3 here is CSAKVRGDYGYTF. CDR3 coding DNA: TGCAGTGCTAAGGTCAGGGGGGACTATGGCTACACCTTC.

The chain uses TRBV9 and TRBJ1-1; 8 positions agree with TRBD1. CDR1 is SGDLS and CDR2 is YYNGEE in the germline V gene. Trimming took 3 bases from V and 5 from J; bases not matched to a gene: 3. The CDR3 contains 13 residues. CDR3 residues: CASSGRQGTEAFF. The CDR3 DNA reads as TGTGCCAGCAGCGGCAGACAGGGGACTGAAGCTTTCTTT. Using reference TRBV9 and TRBJ1-1 for the parts outside the CDR3, the full variable domain is DSGVTQTPKHLITATGQRVTLRCSPRSGDLSVYWYQQSLDQGLQFLIQYYNGEERAKGNILERFSAQQFPDLHSELNLSSLELGDSALYFCASSGRQGTEAFFGQGTRLTVV.

The chain has TRBV10-3 and TRBJ2-5; TRBD1 might be the D (5 bases). Between the trimmed V and J ends, which lost 4 bases and 4 bases, there was a span of 7 bases. The CDR3 is 12 residues long. Germline V lookup: CDR1 ENHRY, CDR2 SYGVKD. The DNA for the CDR3 is TGTGCCATCAGTGGGGGCCCAGAGACCCAGTACTTC. It specifies CAISGGPETQYF.

The chain combines TRBV20-1 with TRBJ1-2, with 8 nucleotides matching TRBD1. With V trimmed by 0 bases and J by 4 bases, 10 bases remained unmatched. CDR3 length equals 16 residues. Germline CDR1 is DFQATT and CDR2 is SNEGSKA (reference sequence). The CDR3, as DNA: TGCAGTGCTAGAGATCTAAGGGGGACAGGCCCCTATGGCTACACCTTC. Amino acids: CSARDLRGTGPYGYTF.

This CDR3 is CASSSGRENTEAFF. CDR3 nucleotide sequence: TGTGCCAGTAGTAGCGGACGGGAAAACACTGAAGCTTTCTTT. J is TRBJ1-1 and V is TRBV19; D is ambiguous. Per the germline V gene, CDR1 is LNHDA and CDR2 is SQIVND (reference sequence). The CDR3 loop spans 14 amino acids. V gave up 4 bases and J gave up 2 bases, with 11 bases separating them.

This rearrangement joins TRBV7-8 to TRBJ2-7; D ambiguous. This CDR3 is built from 13 residues. Germline CDR1 is SGHVS and CDR2 is FQNEAQ. Deletions cut 2 bases from V and 2 bases from J, with 7 bases between. CDR3 in amino acids: CASSLQRPYEQYF. The CDR3 DNA sequence: TGTGCCAGCAGCTTACAGCGTCCCTACGAGCAGTACTTC.

The rearrangement joins TRBV7-9 to TRBJ1-1; 9 nucleotides line up with TRBD1. Per germline, CDR1 SEHNR and CDR2 FQNEAQ (reference sequence). This CDR3 has 14 amino acids. The V segment lost 7 bases and the J segment 6 bases; nucleotides outside the gene matches: 9. Here the CDR3 DNA reads TGTGCCAGCATCCTCCTGACAGGGGGACCTGAAGCTTTCTTT. It is translated as CASILLTGGPEAFF.

The chain uses TRBV25-1 and TRBJ1-6; D possibly corresponds to TRBD1 (6 bases). This CDR3 is 14 amino acids long. From germline, CDR1 is MGHDK and CDR2 SYGVNS. Trimming took 10 bases from V and 6 from J, leaving 16 bases between them. CDR3 DNA: TGTGCCACCACGGGGGCTGATGCTAATTCACCCCTCCACTTT. Translating gives CATTGADANSPLHF. Combining the CDR3 with reference TRBV25-1 and TRBJ1-6 gives the whole variable domain EADIYQTPRYLVIGTGKKITLECSQTMGHDKMYWYQQDPGMELHLIHYSYGVNSTEKGDLSSESTVSRIRTEHFPLTLESARPSHTSQYLCATTGADANSPLHFGNGTRLTVT.

The chain couples TRBV7-3 to TRBJ2-5; maybe TRBD2 (5 bases). CDR1 SGHTA and CDR2 FQGTGA come from the germline V gene. CDR3 size: 16 residues. V was pared by 6 bases and J by 4 bases, with 21 bases between. CDR3 loop: CASSESRPEVGETQYF. In DNA form, the CDR3 reads TGTGCCAGCAGTGAAAGCCGGCCGGAGGTTGGAGAGACCCAGTACTTC.

This clonotype showed up just once. The chain links TRBV2 to TRBJ2-7; TRBD2 matches at 7 bases. This CDR3 region has 14 residues. Trimming took 6 bases from V and 5 from J; bases not matched to a gene: 10. The germline CDR1 and CDR2 sequences are SNHLY and FYNNEI. The CDR3 sequence: CASREAGAGNEQYF. The CDR3 nucleotides are TGTGCCAGCAGGGAGGCGGGAGCTGGGAACGAGCAGTACTTC. Full variable domain (remainder filled in from reference TRBV2 and TRBJ2-7): EPEVTQTPSHQVTQMGQEVILRCVPISNHLYFYWYRQILGQKVEFLVSFYNNEISEKSEIFDDQFSVERPDGSNFTLKIRSTKLEDSAMYFCASREAGAGNEQYFGPGTRLTVT.

The rearrangement joins TRBV20-1 to TRBJ1-1, with D possibly being TRBD1 (5 bases). CDR1 is DFQATT, CDR2 SNEGSKA, per germline (reference sequence). CDR3 length: 14 amino acids. V dropped 5 bases and J dropped 4 bases, with 17 bases sitting between them. The CDR3, as DNA: TGCAGTGCTGGGCGGGGGAATTCTGGCACTGAAGCTTTCTTT. This translates into CSAGRGNSGTEAFF.

The genes are TRBV25-1 and TRBJ1-2; perhaps TRBD1 as D (5 bases). Germline V gene lookup returns CDR1 MGHDK and CDR2 SYGVNS. CDR3 size: 18 residues. Between the trimmed V and J ends, which lost 4 bases and 3 bases, there was a span of 24 bases. Written as DNA, the CDR3 is TGTGCCAGCAGTGCTAGAGGCCGCGTGAAGTCAGGGTACTATGGCTACACCTTC. Residues: CASSARGRVKSGYYGYTF.

V and J are TRBV6-5 and TRBJ2-5; 13 bases align to TRBD2. V trimming: 5 bases; J trimming: 5 bases; junction bases outside the gene matches: 5. From germline, CDR1 is MNHEY and CDR2 SVGAGI. The CDR3 has 15 amino acids. CDR3 sequence (DNA): TGTGCCAGCAGTCGACTAGCGGGAGGTGGTGAGACCCAGTACTTC. Encoded protein: CASSRLAGGGETQYF.

This clonotype was seen a handful of times. The V gene is TRBV2, the J gene TRBJ2-7; possibly TRBD2 for D (5 bases). The CDR3 sequence is 12 residues long. V was clipped by 8 bases and J by 4 bases, with 12 bases between them. Looked up from germline, CDR1 is SNHLY and CDR2 is FYNNEI. CDR3 DNA: TGTGCCAGCTATAGCGCGTGGTACGAGCAGTACTTC. Protein sequence: CASYSAWYEQYF.

Many counts were recorded for this clonotype. V is TRBV7-2 and J is TRBJ1-1; no firm D call. The CDR3 loop spans 15 amino acids. V lost 5 bases and J lost 1, with 14 bases in between. The V gene's germline CDR1 is SGHTA and CDR2 FQGNSA. Here the CDR3 reads CASSPRGRGNTEAFF. Here the CDR3 DNA reads TGTGCCAGCAGCCCCCGTGGGCGCGGGAACACTGAAGCTTTCTTT.

The DNA of the CDR3 is TGTGCCAGCAGTTACGATGGGCGGGGTCAGCCCCAGCATTTT. Its protein product is CASSYDGRGQPQHF. This chain links TRBV6-5 with TRBJ1-5, with D unclear. V lost 2 bases and J 6 bases, leaving 11 bases between the germline ends. This CDR3 has 14 amino acids. Germline lookup yields CDR1 MNHEY and CDR2 SVGAGI.